Each of the 8 T cell receptor beta chains below was sequenced from the same sample in a study of beta chain features in type 1 diabetes (dated by TCRdb to between 2017 and 2018). The library was built by means of the immunoSEQ multiplex PCR assay. The entire amount of isolated RNA was reverse transcribed using the High Capacity cDNA Reverse Transcription Kit, so the sequenced TCRB transcripts were expressed ones. The table was pulled from immuneACCESS by TCRdb, which kept in-frame rearrangements only. Such tables lose some clones; where checked, under half of the loss comes from unresolved V genes, and the rest has no known cause. The sample includes roughly 240,000 clones, with roughly an eighth observed a single time. The top ten hold around 0.026% of the sample. Sequences were obtained from naive CD4+ T cells from blood. In the paper's terms, the cell subset or site label means: true naive CD4+ T cells. These receptors all come from a woman aged 40 to 50 in good health.

The genes are TRBV10-2 and TRBJ2-5; 10 bases match TRBD1. The CDR3 totals 14 residues. Germline CDR1 reads WSHSY; CDR2 reads SAAADI. J gave up 4 bases and V 4 bases, and 3 bases lay outside the gene matches. In DNA form, the CDR3 reads TGCGCCAGCAGTGGACGGGACAGGGGAGAGACCCAGTACTTC. Encoded protein: CASSGRDRGETQYF.

The CDR3: CSQSGTGGLMQFF. The DNA for the CDR3 is TGCAGCCAATCCGGGACAGGGGGCCTTATGCAGTTCTTC. The rearrangement links TRBV29-1 to TRBJ2-1, with 12 nucleotides matching TRBD1. The CDR3 runs 13 residues. V trimming: 8 bases; J trimming: 12 bases; junction bases outside the gene matches: 11. The germline V gene has CDR1 SQVTM and CDR2 ANQGSEA.

This chain connects TRBV5-4 to TRBJ2-7, with TRBD1 matching 8 bases. With V trimmed by 1 base and J by 4 bases, 4 bases remained unmatched. Germline V gene data show CDR1 as SGHNT and CDR2 as YYREEE (reference sequence). The length of the CDR3 is 14 residues. In DNA, the CDR3 is TGTGCCAGCAGCTTGTGGACAGGGCGTTACGAGCAGTACTTC. Translation: CASSLWTGRYEQYF. The whole variable domain, filled in from reference TRBV5-4 and TRBJ2-7, reads ETGVTQSPTHLIKTRGQQVTLRCSSQSGHNTVSWYQQALGQGPQFIFQYYREEENGRGNFPPRFSGLQFPNYSSELNVNALELDDSALYLCASSLWTGRYEQYFGPGTRLTVT.

This chain joins TRBV5-6 and TRBJ2-1; D is uncertain. Germline CDR1 reads SGHDT; CDR2 reads YYEEEE. This CDR3 contains 13 residues. V shed 1 base and J shed 4 bases, with 6 bases lying between them. The CDR3 loop reads CASSLRRYNEQFF. CDR3 sequence (DNA): TGTGCCAGCAGCTTGCGCAGGTACAATGAGCAGTTCTTC.

This clone has just a few counts. The chain is built from TRBV19 and TRBJ2-2; 11 bases line up with TRBD2. In germline, CDR1 is LNHDA, CDR2 SQIVND (reference sequence). CDR3 length equals 17 residues. Germline trimming cut 3 bases from V and 0 bases from J; bases unmatched to any gene: 3. The CDR3 DNA reads as TGTGCCAGTAGTATGTTGACTAGCGGGGCGAACACCGGGGAGCTGTTTTTT. Amino acids: CASSMLTSGANTGELFF.

This clone was detected a few times. The rearrangement links TRBV4-3 to TRBJ2-5, with 8 bases lining up with TRBD1. The germline CDR1 and CDR2 sequences are LGHNA and YSLEER. Trimming at V came to 1 base and at J to 4 bases, leaving 11 bases not matched to a gene. The CDR3 extends over 17 amino acids. This chain's CDR3 is CASSQGGPGQGRETQYF. For the CDR3, the DNA is TGCGCCAGCAGCCAAGGGGGGCCCGGACAGGGACGAGAGACCCAGTACTTC.

This clone appeared a few times. The chain carries TRBV19 and TRBJ1-2; TRBD1 aligns across 7 bases. The CDR3 covers 16 residues. With 5 bases clipped from V and 0 bases from J, the junction kept 9 bases outside the gene matches. From germline, CDR1 is LNHDA and CDR2 SQIVND (reference sequence). DNA for the CDR3: TGTGCCAGTAGTGTGGACAGGTTTGGGGCTAACTATGGCTACACCTTC. It yields the protein CASSVDRFGANYGYTF.

The sample holds a few counts of this clone. This sequence joins TRBV29-1 and TRBJ1-1, with a tentative D call TRBD1 (6 bases). The germline V gene has CDR1 SQVTM and CDR2 ANQGSEA. Trimming removed 4 bases at V and 5 bases at J, with 14 bases between. This CDR3 region has 13 residues. The CDR3 DNA reads as TGCAGCGTTGTCTCAGGGGCATGGACTGAAGCTTTCTTT. Protein product: CSVVSGAWTEAFF. Drawing the rest from reference TRBV29-1 and TRBJ1-1, the complete variable domain is SAVISQKPSRDICQRGTSLTIQCQVDSQVTMMFWYRQQPGQSLTLIATANQGSEATYESGFVIDKFPISRPNLTFSTLTVSNMSPEDSSIYLCSVVSGAWTEAFFGQGTRLTVV.